The source of this T cell receptor beta chain is a study of T cell responses to AZD1222 COVID-19 vaccine. Study-wide background: Researchers grouped second doses given at about 4 or about 12 weeks into one pool.

General observations from the study: There were mostly white British donors and more females than males, and clonal diversity was possibly underestimated. Unmutated variant regions reportedly attract nearly half of all spike-specific TCRs.

The repertoire was sequenced with immunoSEQ multiplex PCR; TCRdb's copy has only in-frame clones and lacks some. The table shows about 120,000 clones, with roughly nine tenths occurring only once. Concerning this clone itself: No antigen is known for it.

Material: peripheral blood, obtained on day 0 of AZD1222 vaccination. The origin of this receptor is an adult in good health.

The CDR3 coding sequence is TGTGCCAGAAGCTTAGTGAACCTTGAGCAGTTCTTC. This sequence encodes CARSLVNLEQFF. This chain uses TRBV7-5 with TRBJ2-1. TRBV7-5 corresponds to a pseudogene. The length of the CDR3 is 12 residues.